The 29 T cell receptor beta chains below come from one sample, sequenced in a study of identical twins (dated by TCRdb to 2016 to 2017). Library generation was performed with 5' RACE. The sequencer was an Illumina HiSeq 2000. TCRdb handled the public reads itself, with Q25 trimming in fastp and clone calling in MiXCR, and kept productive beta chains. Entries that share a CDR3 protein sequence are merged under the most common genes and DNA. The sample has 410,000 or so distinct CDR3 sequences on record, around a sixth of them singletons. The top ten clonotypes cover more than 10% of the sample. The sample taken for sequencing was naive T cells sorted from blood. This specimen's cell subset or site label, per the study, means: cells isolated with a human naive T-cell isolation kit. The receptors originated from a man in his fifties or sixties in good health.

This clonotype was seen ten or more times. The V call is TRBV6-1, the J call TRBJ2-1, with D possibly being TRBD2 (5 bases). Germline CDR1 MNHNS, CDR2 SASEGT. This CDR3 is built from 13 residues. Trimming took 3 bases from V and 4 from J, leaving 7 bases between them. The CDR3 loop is CASSEDFYNEQFF. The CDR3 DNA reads TGTGCCAGCAGTGAGGACTTTTACAATGAGCAGTTCTTC.

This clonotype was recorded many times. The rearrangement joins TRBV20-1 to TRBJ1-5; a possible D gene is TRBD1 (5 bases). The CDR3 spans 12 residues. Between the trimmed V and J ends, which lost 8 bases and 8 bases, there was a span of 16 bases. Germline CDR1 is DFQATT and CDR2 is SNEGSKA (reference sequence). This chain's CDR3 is CSTRSLREPQHF. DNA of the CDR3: TGCAGTACTCGGAGCCTCAGGGAGCCCCAGCATTTT.

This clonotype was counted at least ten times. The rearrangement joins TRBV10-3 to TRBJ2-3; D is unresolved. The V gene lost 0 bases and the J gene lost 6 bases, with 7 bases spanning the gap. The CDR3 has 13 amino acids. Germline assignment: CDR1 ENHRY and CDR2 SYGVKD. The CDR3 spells CAISESGSDTQYF. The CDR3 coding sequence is TGTGCCATCAGTGAGTCCGGAAGCGATACGCAGTATTTT.

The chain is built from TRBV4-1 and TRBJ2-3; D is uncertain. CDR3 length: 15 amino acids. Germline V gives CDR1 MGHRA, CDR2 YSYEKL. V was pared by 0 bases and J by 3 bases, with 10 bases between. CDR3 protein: CASSQDPVRTDTQYF. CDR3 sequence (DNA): TGCGCCAGCAGCCAAGATCCGGTGAGGACAGATACGCAGTATTTT.

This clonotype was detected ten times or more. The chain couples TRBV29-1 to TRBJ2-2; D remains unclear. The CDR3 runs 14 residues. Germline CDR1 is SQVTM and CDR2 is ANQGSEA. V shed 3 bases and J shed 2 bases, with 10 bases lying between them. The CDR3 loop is CSVERQLNTGELFF. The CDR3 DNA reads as TGCAGCGTTGAGCGACAACTTAACACCGGGGAGCTGTTTTTT.

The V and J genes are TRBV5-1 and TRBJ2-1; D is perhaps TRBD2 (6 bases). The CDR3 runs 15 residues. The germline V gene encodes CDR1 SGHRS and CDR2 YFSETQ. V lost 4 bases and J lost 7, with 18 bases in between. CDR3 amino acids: CASSPGGLSGNEQFF. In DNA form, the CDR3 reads TGCGCCAGCAGCCCCGGCGGGTTGAGCGGGAATGAGCAGTTCTTC.

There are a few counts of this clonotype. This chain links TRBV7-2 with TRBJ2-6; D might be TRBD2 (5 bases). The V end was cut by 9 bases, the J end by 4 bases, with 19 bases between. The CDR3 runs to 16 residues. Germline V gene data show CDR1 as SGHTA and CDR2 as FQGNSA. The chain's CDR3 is CASQRWIGIGANVLTF. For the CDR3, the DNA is TGTGCCAGTCAGAGGTGGATCGGGATCGGGGCCAACGTCCTGACTTTC.

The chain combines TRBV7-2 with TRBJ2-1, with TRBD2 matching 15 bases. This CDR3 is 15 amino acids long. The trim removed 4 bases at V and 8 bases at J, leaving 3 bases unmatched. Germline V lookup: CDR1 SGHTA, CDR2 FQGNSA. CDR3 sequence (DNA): TGTGCCAGCAGCTCGAGGACTAGCGGGAGGGATGAGCAGTTCTTC. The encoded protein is CASSSRTSGRDEQFF. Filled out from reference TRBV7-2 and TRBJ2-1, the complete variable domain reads GAGVSQSPSNKVTEKGKDVELRCDPISGHTALYWYRQSLGQGLEFLIYFQGNSAPDKSGLPSDRFSAERTGGSVSTLTIQRTQQEDSAVYLCASSSRTSGRDEQFFGPGTRLTVL.

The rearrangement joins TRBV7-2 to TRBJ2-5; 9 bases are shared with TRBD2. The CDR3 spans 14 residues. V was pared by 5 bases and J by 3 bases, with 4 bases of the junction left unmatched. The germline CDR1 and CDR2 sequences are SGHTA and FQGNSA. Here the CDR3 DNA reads TGTGCCAGCAGCACAAGACTAGCGGAAGAGACCCAGTACTTC. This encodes CASSTRLAEETQYF.

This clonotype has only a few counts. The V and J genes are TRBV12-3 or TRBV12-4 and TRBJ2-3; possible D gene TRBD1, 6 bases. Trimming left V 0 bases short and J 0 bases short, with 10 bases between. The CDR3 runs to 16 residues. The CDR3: CASSLAPTGSTDTQYF. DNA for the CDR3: TGTGCCAGCAGTTTAGCGCCCACAGGGAGCACAGATACGCAGTATTTT.

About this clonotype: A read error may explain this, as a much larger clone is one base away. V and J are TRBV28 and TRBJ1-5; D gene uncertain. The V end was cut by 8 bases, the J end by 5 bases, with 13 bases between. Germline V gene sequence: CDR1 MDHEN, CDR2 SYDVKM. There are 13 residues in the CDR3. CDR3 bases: TGTGCCAGCCTCCCGGACCTATATCAGCCCCAGCATTTT. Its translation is CASLPDLYQPQHF.

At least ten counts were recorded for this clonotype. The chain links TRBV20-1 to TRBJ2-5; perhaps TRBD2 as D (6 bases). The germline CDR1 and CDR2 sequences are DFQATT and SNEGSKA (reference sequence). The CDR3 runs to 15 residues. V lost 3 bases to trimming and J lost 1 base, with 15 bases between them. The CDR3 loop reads CSASGLAVPQETQYF. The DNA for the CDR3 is TGCAGTGCTAGTGGGTTAGCGGTCCCCCAAGAGACCCAGTACTTC.

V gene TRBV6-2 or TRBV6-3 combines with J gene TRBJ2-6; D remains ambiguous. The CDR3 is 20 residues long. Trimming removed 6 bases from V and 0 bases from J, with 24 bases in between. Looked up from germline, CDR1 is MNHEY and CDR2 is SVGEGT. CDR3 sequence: CASRRAGWETLLSGANVLTF. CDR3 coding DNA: TGTGCCAGCAGGCGAGCCGGGTGGGAAACATTACTCTCTGGGGCCAACGTCCTGACTTTC.

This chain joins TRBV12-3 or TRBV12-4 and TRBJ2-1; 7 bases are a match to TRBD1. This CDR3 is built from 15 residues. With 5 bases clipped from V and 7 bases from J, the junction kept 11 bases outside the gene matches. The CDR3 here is CASSLLGTERNEQFF. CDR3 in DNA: TGTGCCAGCAGTCTGCTCGGGACAGAGAGAAATGAGCAGTTCTTC.

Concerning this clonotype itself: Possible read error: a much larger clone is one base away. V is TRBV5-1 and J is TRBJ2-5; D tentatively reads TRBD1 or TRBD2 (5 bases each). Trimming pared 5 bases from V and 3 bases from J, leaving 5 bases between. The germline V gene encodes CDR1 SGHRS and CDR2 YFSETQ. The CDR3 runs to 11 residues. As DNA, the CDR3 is TGCGCCAGCAGGGGGGAAGAGACCCAGTACTTC. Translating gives CASRGEETQYF.

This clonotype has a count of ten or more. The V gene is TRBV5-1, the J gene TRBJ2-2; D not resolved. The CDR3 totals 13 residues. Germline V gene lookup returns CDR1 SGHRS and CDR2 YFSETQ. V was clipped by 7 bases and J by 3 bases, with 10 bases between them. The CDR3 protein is CASGFTYTGELFF. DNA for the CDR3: TGCGCCAGCGGATTTACGTACACCGGGGAGCTGTTTTTT. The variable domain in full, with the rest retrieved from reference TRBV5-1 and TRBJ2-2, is KAGVTQTPRYLIKTRGQQVTLSCSPISGHRSVSWYQQTPGQGLQFLFEYFSETQRNKGNFPGRFSGRQFSNSRSEMNVSTLELGDSALYLCASGFTYTGELFFGEGSRLTVL.

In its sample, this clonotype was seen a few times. CDR3 region: CATSRDLQKAFF. CDR3 coding DNA: TGTGCCACCAGCAGAGATCTCCAAAAAGCTTTCTTT. The V call is TRBV15, the J call TRBJ1-1; D is unclear. V shed 0 bases and J shed 9 bases, with 8 bases lying between them. The CDR3 runs to 12 residues. Germline V gives CDR1 LNHNV, CDR2 YYDKDF (reference sequence).

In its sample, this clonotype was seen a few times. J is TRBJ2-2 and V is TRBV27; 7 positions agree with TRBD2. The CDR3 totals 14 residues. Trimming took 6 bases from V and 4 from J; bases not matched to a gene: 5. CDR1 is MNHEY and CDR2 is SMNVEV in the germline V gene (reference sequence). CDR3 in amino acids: CASRPAGFTGELFF. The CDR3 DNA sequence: TGTGCCAGCAGACCAGCGGGATTCACCGGGGAGCTGTTTTTT.

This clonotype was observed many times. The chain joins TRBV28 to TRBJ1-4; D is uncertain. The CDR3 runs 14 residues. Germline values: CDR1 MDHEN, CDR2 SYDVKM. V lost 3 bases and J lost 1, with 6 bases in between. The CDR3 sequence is CASSFMETNEKLFF. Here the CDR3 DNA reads TGTGCCAGCAGTTTTATGGAAACTAATGAAAAACTGTTTTTT.

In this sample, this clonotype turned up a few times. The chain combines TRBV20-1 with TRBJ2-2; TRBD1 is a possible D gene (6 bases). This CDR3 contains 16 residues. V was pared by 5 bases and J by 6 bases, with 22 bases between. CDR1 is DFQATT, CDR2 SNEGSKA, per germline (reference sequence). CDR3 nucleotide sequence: TGCAGTGCTCGTGTAACAGGGTCTAGGTATTCCGGGGAGCTGTTTTTT. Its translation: CSARVTGSRYSGELFF.

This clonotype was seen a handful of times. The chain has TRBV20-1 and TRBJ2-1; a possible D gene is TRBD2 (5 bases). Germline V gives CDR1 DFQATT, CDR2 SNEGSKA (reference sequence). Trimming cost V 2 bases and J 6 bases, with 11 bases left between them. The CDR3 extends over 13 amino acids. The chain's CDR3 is CSARHQLVNEQFF. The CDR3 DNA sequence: TGCAGTGCTAGACACCAACTAGTCAATGAGCAGTTCTTC.

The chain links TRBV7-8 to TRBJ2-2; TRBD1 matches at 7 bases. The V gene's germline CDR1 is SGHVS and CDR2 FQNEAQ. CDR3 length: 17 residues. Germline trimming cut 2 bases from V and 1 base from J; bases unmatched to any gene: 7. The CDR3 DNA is TGTGCCAGCAGCTTAATGAGGGACAGTAGGAACACCGGGGAGCTGTTTTTT. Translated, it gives CASSLMRDSRNTGELFF.

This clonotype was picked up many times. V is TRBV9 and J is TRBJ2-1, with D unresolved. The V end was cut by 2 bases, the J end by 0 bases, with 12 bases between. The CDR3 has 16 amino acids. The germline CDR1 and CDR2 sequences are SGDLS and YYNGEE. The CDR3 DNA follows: TGTGCCAGCAGCGTCGGTCTTCCCCCCTCCTACAATGAGCAGTTCTTC. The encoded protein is CASSVGLPPSYNEQFF.

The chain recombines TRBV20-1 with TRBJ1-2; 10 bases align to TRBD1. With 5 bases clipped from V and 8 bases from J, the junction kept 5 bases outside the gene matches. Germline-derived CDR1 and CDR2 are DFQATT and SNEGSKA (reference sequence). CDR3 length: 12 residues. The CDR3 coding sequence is TGCAGTGCTCCAGGGACAGGGGTAGGCTACACCTTC. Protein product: CSAPGTGVGYTF.

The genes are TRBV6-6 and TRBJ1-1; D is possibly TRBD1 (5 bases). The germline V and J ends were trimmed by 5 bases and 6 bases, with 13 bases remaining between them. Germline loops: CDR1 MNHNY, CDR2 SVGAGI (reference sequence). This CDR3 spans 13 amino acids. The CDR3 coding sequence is TGTGCCAGCAGTCGGGACCGGGGTGCTGAAGCTTTCTTT. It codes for CASSRDRGAEAFF.

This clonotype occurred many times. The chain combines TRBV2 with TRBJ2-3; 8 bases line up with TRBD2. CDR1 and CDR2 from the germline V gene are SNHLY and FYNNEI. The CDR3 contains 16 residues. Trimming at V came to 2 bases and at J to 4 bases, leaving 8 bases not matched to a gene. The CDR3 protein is CASSETQRELADTQYF. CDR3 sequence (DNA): TGTGCCAGCAGTGAAACCCAGCGGGAGCTCGCAGATACGCAGTATTTT.

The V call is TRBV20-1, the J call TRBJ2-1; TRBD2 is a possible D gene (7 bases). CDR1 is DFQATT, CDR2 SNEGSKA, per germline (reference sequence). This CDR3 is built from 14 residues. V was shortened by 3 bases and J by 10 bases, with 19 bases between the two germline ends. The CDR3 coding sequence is TGCAGTGCTAGGTATTTACAGGGAGGGGACGAGCAGTTCTTC. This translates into CSARYLQGGDEQFF.

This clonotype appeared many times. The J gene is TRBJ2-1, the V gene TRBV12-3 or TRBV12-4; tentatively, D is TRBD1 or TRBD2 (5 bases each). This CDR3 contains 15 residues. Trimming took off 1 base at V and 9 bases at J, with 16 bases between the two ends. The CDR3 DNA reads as TGTGCCAGCAGTTTAGGGGGGTATTTGGTGGGTGAGCAGTTCTTC. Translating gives CASSLGGYLVGEQFF.

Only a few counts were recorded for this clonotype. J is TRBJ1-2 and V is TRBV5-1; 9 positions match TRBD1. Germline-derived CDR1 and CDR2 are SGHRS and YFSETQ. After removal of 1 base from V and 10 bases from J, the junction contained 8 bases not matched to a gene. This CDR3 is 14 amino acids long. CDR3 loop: CASSLKGQGSDYTF. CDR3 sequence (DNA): TGCGCCAGCAGCTTGAAAGGACAGGGGTCCGACTACACCTTC. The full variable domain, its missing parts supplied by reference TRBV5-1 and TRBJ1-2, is KAGVTQTPRYLIKTRGQQVTLSCSPISGHRSVSWYQQTPGQGLQFLFEYFSETQRNKGNFPGRFSGRQFSNSRSEMNVSTLELGDSALYLCASSLKGQGSDYTFGSGTRLTVV.